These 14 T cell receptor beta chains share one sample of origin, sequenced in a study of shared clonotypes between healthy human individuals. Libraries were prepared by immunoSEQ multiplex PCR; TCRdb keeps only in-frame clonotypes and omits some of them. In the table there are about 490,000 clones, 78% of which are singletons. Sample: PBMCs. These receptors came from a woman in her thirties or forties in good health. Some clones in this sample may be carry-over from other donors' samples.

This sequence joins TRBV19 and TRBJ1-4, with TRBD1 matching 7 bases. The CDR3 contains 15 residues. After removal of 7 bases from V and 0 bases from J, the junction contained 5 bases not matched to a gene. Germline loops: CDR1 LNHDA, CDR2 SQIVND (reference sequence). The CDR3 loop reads CASTGTDATNEKLFF. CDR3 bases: TGTGCCAGTACCGGGACAGATGCAACTAATGAAAAACTGTTTTTT.

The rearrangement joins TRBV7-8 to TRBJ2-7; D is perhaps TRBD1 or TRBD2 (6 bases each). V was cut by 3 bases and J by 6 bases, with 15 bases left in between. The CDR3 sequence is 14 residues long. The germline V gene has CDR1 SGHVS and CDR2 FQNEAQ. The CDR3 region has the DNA TGTGCCAGCAGCTTCCGTGGGGGGCCCCTCGAGCAGTACTTC. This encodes CASSFRGGPLEQYF.

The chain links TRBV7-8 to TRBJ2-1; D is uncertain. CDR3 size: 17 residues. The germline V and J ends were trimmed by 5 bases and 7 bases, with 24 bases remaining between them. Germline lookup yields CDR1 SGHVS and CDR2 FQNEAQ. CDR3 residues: CASSPPYGPLMGNEQFF. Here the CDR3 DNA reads TGTGCCAGCAGCCCCCCTTACGGGCCTCTAATGGGGAATGAGCAGTTCTTC.

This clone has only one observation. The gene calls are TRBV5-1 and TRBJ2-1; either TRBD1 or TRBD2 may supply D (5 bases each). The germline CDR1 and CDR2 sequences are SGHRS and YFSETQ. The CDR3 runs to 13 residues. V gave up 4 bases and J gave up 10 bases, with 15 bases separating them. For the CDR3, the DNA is TGCGCCAGCAGCGTGGGACCTCTCAGGGAGCAGTTCTTC. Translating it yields CASSVGPLREQFF.

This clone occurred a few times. For the CDR3, the DNA is TGTGCCACCAGCAGTACAGCGGTCGGAAACACCATATATTTT. This gives the protein CATSSTAVGNTIYF. The chain has TRBV15 and TRBJ1-3, with unresolved D. Germline values: CDR1 LNHNV, CDR2 YYDKDF (reference sequence). The CDR3 spans 14 residues. Trimming removed 3 bases at V and 4 bases at J, with 10 bases between.

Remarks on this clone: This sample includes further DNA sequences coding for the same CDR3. CDR3 protein: CASAYQETQYF. CDR3 nucleotides: TGTGCCAGCGCCTATCAAGAGACCCAGTACTTC. The V gene is TRBV2, the J gene TRBJ2-5; D ambiguous. The CDR3 spans 11 residues. CDR1 is SNHLY and CDR2 is FYNNEI in the germline V gene. The ends were cut back, 8 bases at V and 2 bases at J, with 6 bases in the middle.

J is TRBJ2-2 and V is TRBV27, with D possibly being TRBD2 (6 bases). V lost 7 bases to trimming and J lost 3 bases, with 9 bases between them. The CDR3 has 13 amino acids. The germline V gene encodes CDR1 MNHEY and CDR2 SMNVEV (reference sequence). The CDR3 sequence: CASTKRDTGELFF. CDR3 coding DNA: TGTGCCAGCACGAAGCGGGACACCGGGGAGCTGTTTTTT.

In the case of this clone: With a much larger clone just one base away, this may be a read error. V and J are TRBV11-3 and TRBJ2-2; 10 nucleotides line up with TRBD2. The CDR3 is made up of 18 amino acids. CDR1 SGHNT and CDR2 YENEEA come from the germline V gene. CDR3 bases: TGTTCCAGCAGCTTAGAGGAACCCCTAGCGGGAGAAACCGGGGAGCTGTTTTTT. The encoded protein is CSSSLEEPLAGETGELFF.

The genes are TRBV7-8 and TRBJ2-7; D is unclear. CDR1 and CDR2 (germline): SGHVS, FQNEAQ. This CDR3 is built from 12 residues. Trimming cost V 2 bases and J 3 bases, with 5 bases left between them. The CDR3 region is CASSLFLYEQYF. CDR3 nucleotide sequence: TGTGCCAGCAGCTTATTCCTCTACGAGCAGTACTTC.

In DNA, the CDR3 is TGTGCCAGTAGTATAGCAGGGGCGGACACCGGGGAGCTGTTTTTT. This translates into CASSIAGADTGELFF. The chain joins TRBV19 to TRBJ2-2, with D perhaps matching TRBD1 (6 bases). The CDR3 runs to 15 residues. The V end lost 1 base, the J end lost 3 bases, and 9 bases lay between the germline ends. The germline gives CDR1 LNHDA, CDR2 SQIVND (reference sequence). Complete variable domain (other parts from reference TRBV19 and TRBJ2-2): DGGITQSPKYLFRKEGQNVTLSCEQNLNHDAMYWYRQDPGQGLRLIYYSQIVNDFQKGDIAEGYSVSREKKESFPLTVTSAQKNPTAFYLCASSIAGADTGELFFGEGSRLTVL.

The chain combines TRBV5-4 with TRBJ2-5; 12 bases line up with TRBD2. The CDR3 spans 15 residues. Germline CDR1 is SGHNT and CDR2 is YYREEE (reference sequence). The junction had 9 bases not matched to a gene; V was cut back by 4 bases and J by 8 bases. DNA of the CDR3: TGTGCCAGCAGCCGGACTAGCGGGATTATTTCAACCCAGTACTTC. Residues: CASSRTSGIISTQYF.

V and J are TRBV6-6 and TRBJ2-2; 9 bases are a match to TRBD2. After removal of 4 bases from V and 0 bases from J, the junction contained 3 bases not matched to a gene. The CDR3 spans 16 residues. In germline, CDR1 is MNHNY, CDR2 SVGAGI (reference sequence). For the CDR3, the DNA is TGTGCCAGCAGTTCTCGGACTAGCGCGAACACCGGGGAGCTGTTTTTT. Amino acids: CASSSRTSANTGELFF.

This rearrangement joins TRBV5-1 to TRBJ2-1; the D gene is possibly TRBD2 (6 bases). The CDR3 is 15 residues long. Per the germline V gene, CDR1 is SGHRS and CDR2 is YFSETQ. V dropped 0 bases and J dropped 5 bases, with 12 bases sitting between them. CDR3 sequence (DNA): TGCGCCAGCAGCTTGGTGTCTAGCGTAGACAATGAGCAGTTCTTC. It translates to CASSLVSSVDNEQFF.

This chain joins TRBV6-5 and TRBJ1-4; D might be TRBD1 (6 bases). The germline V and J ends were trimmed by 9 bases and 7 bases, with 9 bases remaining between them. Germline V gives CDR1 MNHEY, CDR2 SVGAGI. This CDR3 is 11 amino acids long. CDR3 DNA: TGTGCCAGTCAGGGGTCTGAAAAACTGTTTTTT. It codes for CASQGSEKLFF.